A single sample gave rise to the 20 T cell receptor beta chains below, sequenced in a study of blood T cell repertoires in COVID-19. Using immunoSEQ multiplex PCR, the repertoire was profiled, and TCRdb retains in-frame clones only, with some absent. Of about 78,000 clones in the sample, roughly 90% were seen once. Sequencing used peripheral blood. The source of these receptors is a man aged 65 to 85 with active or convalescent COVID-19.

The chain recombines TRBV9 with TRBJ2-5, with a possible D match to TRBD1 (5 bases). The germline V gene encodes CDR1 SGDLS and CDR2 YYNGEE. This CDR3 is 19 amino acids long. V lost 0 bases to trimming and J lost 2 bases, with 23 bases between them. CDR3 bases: TGTGCCAGCAGCGTAGCAGGGATAGCCAATCTGGGCGGTCAAGAGACCCAGTACTTC. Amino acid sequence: CASSVAGIANLGGQETQYF.

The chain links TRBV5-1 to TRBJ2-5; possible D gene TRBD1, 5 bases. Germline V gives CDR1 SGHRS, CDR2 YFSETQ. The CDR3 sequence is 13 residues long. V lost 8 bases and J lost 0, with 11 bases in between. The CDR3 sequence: CASNRGDQETQYF. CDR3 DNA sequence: TGCGCCAGTAATAGGGGTGACCAAGAGACCCAGTACTTC.

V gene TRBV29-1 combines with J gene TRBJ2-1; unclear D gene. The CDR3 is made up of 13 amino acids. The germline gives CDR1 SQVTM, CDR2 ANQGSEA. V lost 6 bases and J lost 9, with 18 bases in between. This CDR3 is CSVVQTGSGEQFF. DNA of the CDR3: TGCAGCGTCGTTCAGACCGGGTCCGGTGAGCAGTTCTTC.

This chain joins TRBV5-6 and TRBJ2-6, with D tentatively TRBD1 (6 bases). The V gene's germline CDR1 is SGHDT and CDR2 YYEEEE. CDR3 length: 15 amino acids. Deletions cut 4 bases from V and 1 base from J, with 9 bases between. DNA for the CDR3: TGTGCCAGCAGCGTCAGGGGATCTGGGGCCAACGTCCTGACTTTC. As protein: CASSVRGSGANVLTF.

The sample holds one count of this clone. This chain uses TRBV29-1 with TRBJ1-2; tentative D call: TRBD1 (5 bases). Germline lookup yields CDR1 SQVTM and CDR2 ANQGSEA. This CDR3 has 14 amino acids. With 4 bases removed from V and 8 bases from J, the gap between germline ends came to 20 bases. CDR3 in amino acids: CSVGDHRGPTGYTF. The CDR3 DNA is TGCAGCGTTGGAGATCATAGGGGTCCCACAGGCTACACCTTC.

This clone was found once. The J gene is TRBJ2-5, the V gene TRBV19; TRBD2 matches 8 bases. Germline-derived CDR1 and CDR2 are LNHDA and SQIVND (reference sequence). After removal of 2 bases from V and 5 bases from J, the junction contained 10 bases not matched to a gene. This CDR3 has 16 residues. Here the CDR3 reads CASSITGGGVGETQYF. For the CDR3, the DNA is TGTGCCAGTAGTATAACGGGAGGGGGAGTAGGGGAGACCCAGTACTTC. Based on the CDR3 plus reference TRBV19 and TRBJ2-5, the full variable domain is DGGITQSPKYLFRKEGQNVTLSCEQNLNHDAMYWYRQDPGQGLRLIYYSQIVNDFQKGDIAEGYSVSREKKESFPLTVTSAQKNPTAFYLCASSITGGGVGETQYFGPGTRLLVL.

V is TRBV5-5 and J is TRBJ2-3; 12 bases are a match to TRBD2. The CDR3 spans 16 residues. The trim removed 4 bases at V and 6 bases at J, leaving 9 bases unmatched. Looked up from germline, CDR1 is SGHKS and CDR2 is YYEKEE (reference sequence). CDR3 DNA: TGTGCCAGCAGCCCAGAGACTAGCGGGAGTTGGGATACGCAGTATTTT. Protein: CASSPETSGSWDTQYF.

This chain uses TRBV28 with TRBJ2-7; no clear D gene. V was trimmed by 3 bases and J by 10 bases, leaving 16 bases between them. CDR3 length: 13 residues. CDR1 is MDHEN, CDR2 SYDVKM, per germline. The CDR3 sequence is CASSFSLPTSQYF. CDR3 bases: TGTGCCAGCAGTTTTAGCCTCCCTACGAGCCAGTACTTC.

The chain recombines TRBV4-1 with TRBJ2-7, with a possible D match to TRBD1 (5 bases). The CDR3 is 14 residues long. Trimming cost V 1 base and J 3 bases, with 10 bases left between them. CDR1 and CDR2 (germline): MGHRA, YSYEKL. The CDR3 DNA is TGCGCCAGCAGCCAAGGGTCTACAGGCTACGAGCAGTACTTC. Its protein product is CASSQGSTGYEQYF.

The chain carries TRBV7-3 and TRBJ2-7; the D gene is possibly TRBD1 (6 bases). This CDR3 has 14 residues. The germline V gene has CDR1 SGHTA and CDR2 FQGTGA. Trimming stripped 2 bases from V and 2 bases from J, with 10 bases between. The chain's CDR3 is CASSLLGQPYEQYF. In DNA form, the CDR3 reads TGTGCCAGCAGCTTACTAGGACAGCCCTACGAGCAGTACTTC.

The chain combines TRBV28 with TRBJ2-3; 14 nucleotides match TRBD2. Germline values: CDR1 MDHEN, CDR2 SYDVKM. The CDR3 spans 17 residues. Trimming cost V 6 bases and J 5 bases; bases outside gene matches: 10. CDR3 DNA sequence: TGTGCCAGCAGCCGGCAGGGACTAGCGGGAGAGGGAGATACGCAGTATTTT. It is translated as CASSRQGLAGEGDTQYF.

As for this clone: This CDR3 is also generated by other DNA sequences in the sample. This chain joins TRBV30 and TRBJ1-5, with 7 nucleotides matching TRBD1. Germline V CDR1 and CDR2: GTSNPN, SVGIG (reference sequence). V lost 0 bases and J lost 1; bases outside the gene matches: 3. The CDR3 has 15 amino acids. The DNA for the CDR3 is TGTGCCTGGAGTGTCCCAGGGGGAAGCAATCAGCCCCAGCATTTT. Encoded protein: CAWSVPGGSNQPQHF.

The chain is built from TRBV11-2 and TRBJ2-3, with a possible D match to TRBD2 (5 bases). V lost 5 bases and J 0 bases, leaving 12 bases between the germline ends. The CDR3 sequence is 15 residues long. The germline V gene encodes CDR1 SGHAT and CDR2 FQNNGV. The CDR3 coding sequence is TGTGCCAGCAGCACTTGGCGGGTTAGCACAGATACGCAGTATTTT. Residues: CASSTWRVSTDTQYF.

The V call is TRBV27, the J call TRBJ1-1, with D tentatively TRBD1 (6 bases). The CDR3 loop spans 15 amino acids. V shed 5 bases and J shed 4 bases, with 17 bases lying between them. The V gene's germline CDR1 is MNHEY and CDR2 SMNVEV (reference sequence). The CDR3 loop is CASSPLDREFTEAFF. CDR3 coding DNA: TGTGCCAGCAGTCCCCTGGACAGAGAGTTCACTGAAGCTTTCTTT.

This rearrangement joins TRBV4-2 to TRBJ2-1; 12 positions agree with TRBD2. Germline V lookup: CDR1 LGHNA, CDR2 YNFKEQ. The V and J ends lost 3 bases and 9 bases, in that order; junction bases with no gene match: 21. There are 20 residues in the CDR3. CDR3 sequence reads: CASSHLLGTSGFSGAFEQFF. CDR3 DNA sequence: TGTGCCAGCAGCCATCTTCTCGGGACTAGCGGGTTCTCTGGGGCATTTGAGCAGTTCTTC.

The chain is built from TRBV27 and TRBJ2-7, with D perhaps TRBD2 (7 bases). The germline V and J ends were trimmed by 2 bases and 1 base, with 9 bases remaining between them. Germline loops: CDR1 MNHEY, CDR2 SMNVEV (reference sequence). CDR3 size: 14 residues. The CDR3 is CASSLGRGSYEQYF. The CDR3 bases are TGTGCCAGCAGTTTAGGGAGGGGGTCCTACGAGCAGTACTTC.

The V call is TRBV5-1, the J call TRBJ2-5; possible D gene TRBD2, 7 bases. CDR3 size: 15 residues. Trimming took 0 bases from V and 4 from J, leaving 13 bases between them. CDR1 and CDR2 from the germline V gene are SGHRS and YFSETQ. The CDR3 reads CASSLVGGAGETQYF. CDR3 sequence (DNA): TGCGCCAGCAGCTTGGTTGGGGGGGCAGGAGAGACCCAGTACTTC.

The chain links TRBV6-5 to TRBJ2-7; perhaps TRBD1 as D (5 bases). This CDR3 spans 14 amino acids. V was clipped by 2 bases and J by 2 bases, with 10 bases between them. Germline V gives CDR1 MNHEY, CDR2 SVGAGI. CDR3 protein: CASSYVAGTYEQYF. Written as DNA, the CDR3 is TGTGCCAGCAGTTACGTGGCAGGGACCTACGAGCAGTACTTC.

CDR3 loop: CASIRGGENYGYTF. CDR3 sequence (DNA): TGTGCCAGCATCCGAGGGGGCGAGAACTATGGCTACACCTTC. The chain is built from TRBV28 and TRBJ1-2; 7 nucleotides align to TRBD1. The CDR3 extends over 14 amino acids. Germline V gene data show CDR1 as MDHEN and CDR2 as SYDVKM. J lost 2 bases, V lost 7 bases, and 7 bases had no gene match.

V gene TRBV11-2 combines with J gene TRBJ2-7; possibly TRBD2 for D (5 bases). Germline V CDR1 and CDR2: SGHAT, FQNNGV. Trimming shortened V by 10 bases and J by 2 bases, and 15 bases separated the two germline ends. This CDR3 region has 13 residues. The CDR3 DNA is TGTGCCACCTCCCGTGGGGAGACCTACGAGCAGTACTTC. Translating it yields CATSRGETYEQYF.